Below are 29 T cell receptor beta chains sequenced from a single sample in a study of glioma-infiltrating T cells. TCR alpha and beta CDR3 regions were amplified from RNA using iRepertoire nested multiplex PCR. Using its own MiXCR run on the multiplex PCR reads, TCRdb lists one record per CDR3 protein. The table has approximately 110,000 distinct CDR3 sequences, 20% to 25% seen once. The sequenced material came from glioma tissue, nonneoplastic brain tissue, or PBMCs (not recorded which). The receptor source for this set is a human donor with low-grade glioma or glioblastoma, undergoing nonglioma brain surgery, or in good health (not recorded which).

The sample holds a few counts of this clonotype. This chain connects TRBV7-9 to TRBJ2-3; no clear D gene. There are 16 residues in the CDR3. V dropped 5 bases and J dropped 4 bases, with 19 bases sitting between them. Germline-derived CDR1 and CDR2 are SEHNR and FQNEAQ (reference sequence). CDR3 sequence (DNA): TGTGCCAGCAGCCCCATCATGGCCCAATTTGCAGATACGCAGTATTTT. It specifies CASSPIMAQFADTQYF.

This clonotype was seen ten or more times. The chain combines TRBV24-1 with TRBJ2-3; no firm D call. CDR1 is KGHDR and CDR2 is SFDVKD in the germline V gene. V was shortened by 9 bases and J by 2 bases, with 11 bases between the two germline ends. There are 13 residues in the CDR3. In nucleotides, the CDR3 is TGTGCCACCTCTATAGGTACCACAGATACGCAGTATTTT. This encodes CATSIGTTDTQYF.

On this clonotype itself: A single base separates this from a much larger clone, so it may be a read error. The conserved phenylalanine or tryptophan normally closing the CDR3 is absent here, so this likely arose from a read error. V and J are TRBV29-1 and TRBJ1-2; D is undetermined. The germline V gene encodes CDR1 SQVTM and CDR2 ANQGSEA. The V end lost 7 bases, the J end lost 2 bases, and 11 bases lay between the germline ends. The CDR3 sequence is 12 residues long. CDR3 nucleotides: TGCAGCGCCGAGCCTCAAAACTATGGCTACACCTCC. It yields the protein CSAEPQNYGYTS.

As concerns this clonotype: A much more abundant neighbour one base away suggests this may be a read error. In this CDR3 the conserved last residue, phenylalanine or tryptophan, is missing, so a read error is likely. V and J are TRBV4-3 and TRBJ2-1; 9 bases map to TRBD2. V was pared by 2 bases and J by 4 bases, with 3 bases of the junction left unmatched. Germline assignment: CDR1 LGHNA and CDR2 YSLEER. The CDR3 length is 15 residues. The CDR3 nucleotides are TGCGCCAGCAGCCAAATAGCGGGAGTATACAATGAGCAGTTCTCC. Amino acids: CASSQIAGVYNEQFS.

Points on this clonotype: A read error may be the cause here, since a much bigger clone is one base away. This chain uses TRBV12-3 or TRBV12-4 with TRBJ2-7; 7 positions agree with TRBD2. There are 12 residues in the CDR3. The V and J ends lost 5 bases and 7 bases, in that order; junction bases with no gene match: 5. Written as DNA, the CDR3 is TGTGCCAGCAGTCCAGAGGGACTAGAGCAGTACTTC. Translated, it gives CASSPEGLEQYF.

This clonotype came up many times. V usage is TRBV7-2 and J usage is TRBJ2-2; D remains unclear. This CDR3 contains 15 residues. CDR1 is SGHTA and CDR2 is FQGNSA in the germline V gene. The V and J ends lost 0 bases and 0 bases respectively, with 5 bases between them. CDR3 residues: CASSLAVSNTGELFF. The CDR3 DNA follows: TGTGCCAGCAGCTTAGCCGTCTCGAACACCGGGGAGCTGTTTTTT.

This clonotype occurred many times. V is TRBV4-3 and J is TRBJ2-1, with D perhaps given as TRBD1 or TRBD2 (6 bases each). Trimming cost V 0 bases and J 2 bases, with 14 bases left between them. The germline V gene encodes CDR1 LGHNA and CDR2 YSLEER. The CDR3 is 17 residues long. The CDR3 loop reads CASSQDGFGGTYNEQFF. In DNA form, the CDR3 reads TGCGCCAGCAGCCAAGACGGATTCGGGGGCACCTACAATGAGCAGTTCTTC.

The chain recombines TRBV13 with TRBJ2-1; 8 bases align to TRBD2. Germline V CDR1 and CDR2: PRHDT, FYEKMQ (reference sequence). The CDR3 loop spans 16 amino acids. V was pared by 4 bases and J by 6 bases, with 11 bases of the junction left unmatched. The CDR3 is CASSYDYGRASNEQFF. The CDR3 DNA reads as TGTGCCAGCAGCTACGACTACGGGAGGGCCTCCAATGAGCAGTTCTTC.

This clonotype was recorded many times. This chain connects TRBV6-1 to TRBJ2-6; D remains unclear. Germline-derived CDR1 and CDR2 are MNHNS and SASEGT. V was pared by 7 bases and J by 2 bases, with 12 bases between. The CDR3 consists of 15 residues. The CDR3 region has the DNA TGTGCCAGCACCCCCTCCACGACTGGGGCCAACGTCCTGACTTTC. Its translation: CASTPSTTGANVLTF.

This clonotype showed up many times. The V and J genes are TRBV27 and TRBJ2-3, with D maybe TRBD1 (7 bases). Trimming shortened V by 6 bases and J by 10 bases, and 14 bases separated the two germline ends. CDR1 is MNHEY, CDR2 SMNVEV, per germline (reference sequence). The CDR3 has 12 residues. This chain's CDR3 is CASSPRGEAQYF. CDR3 coding DNA: TGTGCCAGCAGCCCCAGGGGGGAAGCGCAGTATTTT.

A remark on this clonotype: A read error may account for a junction end that differs from germline. The V and J genes are TRBV19 and TRBJ2-5; TRBD1 might be the D (5 bases). In germline, CDR1 is LNHDA, CDR2 SQIVND (reference sequence). The CDR3 covers 13 residues. CDR3 DNA: TGTGCCAGTGGTATAGACAGCCAAGAGACCCAGTACTTC. As protein: CASGIDSQETQYF.

This chain uses TRBV14 with TRBJ1-5; D is ambiguous. This CDR3 contains 13 residues. Germline CDR1 reads SGHDN; CDR2 reads FVKESK. Deletions cut 5 bases from V and 0 bases from J, with 5 bases between. CDR3 loop: CASSKDSNQPQHF. The CDR3 bases are TGTGCCAGCAGCAAGGATAGCAATCAGCCCCAGCATTTT.

About this clonotype itself: Its ends do not fully match the called genes, so a read error is possible. This CDR3 is CASSPASGSYGQYF. The CDR3, as DNA: TGTGCCAGCTCACCAGCTAGCGGGAGCTACGGGCAGTACTTC. The genes are TRBV18 and TRBJ2-7; 10 bases match TRBD2. This CDR3 is built from 14 residues. Germline CDR1 and CDR2: KGHSH and LQKENI.

The table lists this clonotype with many counts. The V gene is TRBV27, the J gene TRBJ2-7, with 7 positions matching TRBD2. The CDR3 covers 14 residues. Germline V gene data show CDR1 as MNHEY and CDR2 as SMNVEV (reference sequence). The junction had 11 bases not matched to a gene; V was cut back by 8 bases and J by 4 bases. CDR3 bases: TGTGCCAGCGGTCCCCCAGGGAGGGTGTACGAGCAGTACTTC. It is translated as CASGPPGRVYEQYF.

This clonotype was picked up many times. The V gene is TRBV4-3, the J gene TRBJ2-7; D may be TRBD1 (6 bases). The CDR3 loop spans 16 amino acids. V was trimmed by 2 bases and J by 0 bases, leaving 14 bases between them. Germline V gene data show CDR1 as LGHNA and CDR2 as YSLEER. Here the CDR3 reads CASSQRQEWVSYEQYF. CDR3 nucleotide sequence: TGCGCCAGCAGCCAACGACAGGAGTGGGTCTCCTACGAGCAGTACTTC.

A remark on this clonotype: One junction end disagrees with the germline gene, perhaps due to a read error. The V call is TRBV27, the J call TRBJ2-2, with D perhaps TRBD1 or TRBD2 (5 bases each). There are 14 residues in the CDR3. Germline V gives CDR1 MNHEY, CDR2 SMNVEV (reference sequence). CDR3 coding DNA: TGTGCCAGCAGAGGGTCAGGGTCCCCCGGGGAGCCGTTTTTT. It codes for CASRGSGSPGEPFF.

This clonotype occurred a few times. Just one base apart from a much larger clone, this may be a read error. The chain has TRBV19 and TRBJ1-5; unclear D gene. This CDR3 has 13 residues. CDR1 LNHDA and CDR2 SQIVND come from the germline V gene (reference sequence). The CDR3 bases are TGTGCCATTAGTATTAAAAGGAATCAGCCCCAGCATTTT. It yields the protein CAISIKRNQPQHF. Complete variable domain (other parts from reference TRBV19 and TRBJ1-5): DGGITQSPKYLFRKEGQNVTLSCEQNLNHDAMYWYRQDPGQGLRLIYYSQIVNDFQKGDIAEGYSVSREKKESFPLTVTSAQKNPTAFYLCAISIKRNQPQHFGDGTRLSIL.

Concerning this clonotype itself: Since a much larger clone is just one base distant, this may be a read error. This rearrangement joins TRBV11-2 to TRBJ2-7; no reliable D call. CDR1 is SGHAT, CDR2 FQNNGV, per germline. CDR3 size: 17 residues. V was cut by 5 bases and J by 4 bases, with 24 bases left in between. CDR3 sequence (DNA): TGTGCCAGCAGCCCCAACAGTGCAGGATACAGAGGATACGAGCAGTACTTC. Its protein is CASSPNSAGYRGYEQYF.

As regards this clonotype: The CDR3 carries no conserved terminal phenylalanine or tryptophan, so it likely arises from a read error. This chain connects TRBV7-2 to TRBJ1-1, with TRBD1 matching over 8 bases. The junction had 2 bases not matched to a gene; V was cut back by 5 bases and J by 0 bases. Germline CDR1 SGHTA, CDR2 FQGNSA. The CDR3 is made up of 14 amino acids. The chain's CDR3 is CASSLGQVNTEAFS. DNA of the CDR3: TGTGCCAGCAGCCTGGGACAGGTGAACACTGAAGCTTTCTCT.

About this clonotype itself: A much larger clone differs by one base, so this may be a read error. The chain recombines TRBV20-1 with TRBJ2-6; D gene ambiguous. Germline CDR1 and CDR2: DFQATT and SNEGSKA (reference sequence). This CDR3 spans 14 amino acids. Trimming pared 2 bases from V and 3 bases from J, leaving 8 bases between. CDR3 region: CSARNFGGANVLTF. In DNA, the CDR3 is TGCAGTGCTAGAAATTTCGGTGGGGCCAACGTCCTGACTTTC.

The V call is TRBV3-1, the J call TRBJ1-1; D unresolved. CDR1 is LGHDT, CDR2 YNNKEL, per germline (reference sequence). The V end was cut by 1 base, the J end by 1 base, with 7 bases between. This CDR3 is 14 amino acids long. CDR3 sequence (DNA): TGTGCCAGCAGCCAAGGTGATTGGAACACTGAAGCTTTCTTT. This sequence encodes CASSQGDWNTEAFF.

This clonotype has at least ten counts. V gene TRBV3-1 combines with J gene TRBJ2-3; D is possibly TRBD2 (6 bases). The germline CDR1 and CDR2 sequences are LGHDT and YNNKEL (reference sequence). The CDR3 is made up of 12 amino acids. V was cut by 2 bases and J by 14 bases, with 14 bases left in between. The CDR3 reads CASSQSGTGLYF. The CDR3 DNA sequence: TGTGCCAGCAGCCAATCTGGGACTGGACTGTATTTT.

The V call is TRBV7-2, the J call TRBJ2-7, with D possibly being TRBD1 or TRBD2 (7 bases each). Germline V gene sequence: CDR1 SGHTA, CDR2 FQGNSA. The CDR3 is 14 amino acids. With 3 bases removed from V and 5 bases from J, the gap between germline ends came to 14 bases. CDR3 in DNA: TGTGCCAGCAGCTTCGGGGCAGGGGGGGACGAGCAGTACTTC. It is translated as CASSFGAGGDEQYF.

This clonotype has just a few counts. The gene calls are TRBV9 and TRBJ1-2; 7 bases fit TRBD1. Trimming removed 0 bases from V and 3 bases from J; junction bases left unmatched: 2. From germline, CDR1 is SGDLS and CDR2 YYNGEE. The CDR3 is 14 residues long. CDR3 region: CASSVAGQDYGYTF. The DNA for the CDR3 is TGTGCCAGCAGCGTAGCCGGACAGGACTATGGCTACACCTTC. Using reference TRBV9 and TRBJ1-2 for the parts outside the CDR3, the full variable domain is DSGVTQTPKHLITATGQRVTLRCSPRSGDLSVYWYQQSLDQGLQFLIQYYNGEERAKGNILERFSAQQFPDLHSELNLSSLELGDSALYFCASSVAGQDYGYTFGSGTRLTVV.

This clonotype has at least ten counts. The V and J genes are TRBV20-1 and TRBJ2-1; D ambiguous. The CDR3 spans 11 residues. Between the trimmed V and J ends, which lost 2 bases and 4 bases, there was a span of 3 bases. Germline V gene sequence: CDR1 DFQATT, CDR2 SNEGSKA (reference sequence). This CDR3 reads CSARTYNEQFF. In DNA form, the CDR3 reads TGCAGTGCTAGAACGTACAATGAGCAGTTCTTC.

This clonotype has ten or more counts. The genes are TRBV6-1 and TRBJ2-6; 9 bases are shared with TRBD2. With 5 bases clipped from V and 0 bases from J, the junction kept 2 bases outside the gene matches. The CDR3 runs 16 residues. Germline assignment: CDR1 MNHNS and CDR2 SASEGT. CDR3 DNA: TGTGCCAGCAGTCTAGCGGGATCCTCTGGGGCCAACGTCCTGACTTTC. This translates into CASSLAGSSGANVLTF.

This clonotype was observed a few times. This rearrangement joins TRBV19 to TRBJ2-7; the D gene could be TRBD1 or TRBD2 (5 bases each). Trimming left V 3 bases short and J 3 bases short, with 15 bases between. The CDR3 covers 15 residues. The germline V gene has CDR1 LNHDA and CDR2 SQIVND (reference sequence). The DNA of the CDR3 is TGTGCCAGTAGTATCGGGACCCGACCAATCTACGAGCAGTACTTC. Translation: CASSIGTRPIYEQYF.

About this clonotype: Being one base from a much bigger clone, this may be a read error. The conserved phenylalanine or tryptophan is not found at the CDR3 terminus, so this likely reflects a read error. This rearrangement joins TRBV7-3 to TRBJ2-2; D uncertain. In germline, CDR1 is SGHTA, CDR2 FQGTGA. The ends were cut back, 11 bases at V and 8 bases at J, with 18 bases in the middle. The CDR3 is 13 residues long. The CDR3 bases are TGTGCCTGCTCACCAGGCGGTGTAGGGGAGCTGTTTCTT. As protein: CACSPGGVGELFL.

This clonotype was seen ten or more times. The V and J genes are TRBV18 and TRBJ1-2; D gene ambiguous. The CDR3 totals 13 residues. CDR1 is KGHSH, CDR2 LQKENI, per germline. V was pared by 3 bases and J by 0 bases, with 5 bases between. The CDR3: CASSPPANYGYTF. The CDR3 region has the DNA TGTGCCAGCTCACCCCCGGCTAACTATGGCTACACCTTC.